This T cell receptor beta chain was recovered during a study of post-analysis software for immune sequencing data. On the study more broadly: The courses of disease that were included comprised relapsing-remitting, secondary progressive and progressive-relapsing multiple sclerosis.

Study-wide results and caveats: Compared against controls, patients with multiple sclerosis displayed significantly lower normalized Chao1 diversity. A handful of TRBV segments, including TRBV5-6, TRBV5-1 and TRBV20-1, were more frequent in patients than controls. Same-batch samples co-clustered strongly by F measure.

Unique molecular identifiers were present in the TCR beta cDNA libraries. Input amounts of roughly 0.85 to 11 million T cells were used. These gave roughly 0.5 million cDNA molecules, so each molecule approximated one T cell. TCRdb re-analysed the PCR reads in MiXCR, keeping a single row per CDR3 protein. The sample holds around 770,000 distinct CDR3 sequences, 46% seen once. V gave up 3 bases and J gave up 2 bases, with 13 bases separating them. The CDR3 is made up of 15 amino acids. CDR1 MRHNA and CDR2 SNTAGT come from the germline V gene. A remark on this clonotype: As yet, its antigen is unknown.

Specimen: blood. The sequence was obtained from a girl between 10 and 17 years old with multiple sclerosis. V and J are TRBV6-4 and TRBJ2-5; D is unclear. The CDR3, as DNA: TGTGCCAGCAGTGAAGTTAGATTCTTTCAAGAGACCCAGTACTTC. Its protein is CASSEVRFFQETQYF.